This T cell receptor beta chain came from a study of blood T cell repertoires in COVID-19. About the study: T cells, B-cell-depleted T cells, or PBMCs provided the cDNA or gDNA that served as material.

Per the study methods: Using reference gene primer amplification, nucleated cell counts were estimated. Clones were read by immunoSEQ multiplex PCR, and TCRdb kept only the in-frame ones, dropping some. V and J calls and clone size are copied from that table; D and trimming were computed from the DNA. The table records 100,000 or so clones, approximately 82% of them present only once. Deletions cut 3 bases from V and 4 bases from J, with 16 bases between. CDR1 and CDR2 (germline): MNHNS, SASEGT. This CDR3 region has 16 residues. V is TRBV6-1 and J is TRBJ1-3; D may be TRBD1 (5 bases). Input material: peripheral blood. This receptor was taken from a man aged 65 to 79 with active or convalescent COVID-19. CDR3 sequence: CASSDLAGRLGNTIYF. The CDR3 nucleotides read TGTGCCAGCAGTGACCTGGCAGGGAGGTTAGGAAACACCATATATTTT.